This T cell receptor beta chain was profiled in a study of blood T cell repertoires in COVID-19. Trimming pared 5 bases from V and 10 bases from J, leaving 8 bases between. This CDR3 contains 11 residues. Germline-derived CDR1 and CDR2 are SEHNR and FQNEAQ (reference sequence). Measured with immunoSEQ multiplex PCR; TCRdb has only the in-frame clones, and not every one. The repertoire holds about 140,000 clones, with roughly 86% as singletons. The rearrangement uses TRBV7-9 and TRBJ2-2; no clear D gene. The sequenced material came from PBMCs or T cells enriched from blood (not recorded which). The receptor was isolated from a woman aged 50 to 60 with acute COVID-19. The CDR3 nucleotides are TGTGCCAGCAGCCCTCCCCCGGAGCTGTTTTTT. Encoded protein: CASSPPPELFF.